These T cell receptor beta chains were read from a single sample in a study of T cell changes during pregnancy in multiple sclerosis. The data were produced by immunoSEQ multiplex PCR, yet TCRdb's version contains in-frame clones alone and is incomplete. Of 10,000 or so clones in the sample, 75% to 85% are singletons; the top ten hold around a sixth. The material was CD8+ T cells from peripheral blood mononuclear cells, obtained in the third trimester of pregnancy. All receptors come from a female donor in good health, enrolled as a control in a pregnancy study. CDR3s include the opening cysteine and the closing phenylalanine or tryptophan. Each record gives: clone size, V gene, D gene, J gene, CDR3 protein, CDR3 DNA. A D gene is named only where the DNA matches it firmly. Size tells how often a clone was seen (once, few, many) or the class of an expanded clone, and some rows leave it out.

once,TRBV15,TRBD1,TRBJ2-1,CATSRSGTGTNEQFF,TGTGCCACCAGCAGATCCGGGACAGGGACGAATGAGCAGTTCTTC
NA,TRBV4-3,TRBD1,TRBJ2-7,CASSQDRAGTGSEQYF,TGCGCCAGCAGCCAAGATCGTGCGGGGACAGGGAGCGAGCAGTACTTC
NA,TRBV4-3,NA,TRBJ2-7,CASSQDIRTLYEQYF,TGCGCCAGCAGCCAAGATATTAGAACCCTCTACGAGCAGTACTTC
once,TRBV7-8,TRBD1,TRBJ1-5,CASSSEGQGDQPQHF,TGTGCCAGCAGCTCTGAGGGACAGGGAGACCAGCCCCAGCATTTT
NA,TRBV15,TRBD1,TRBJ1-6,CATSLGAGGGLSLHF,TGTGCCACCAGCCTGGGCGCAGGGGGCGGTTTGTCCCTCCACTTT
NA,TRBV9,NA,TRBJ1-3,CASSVAGSGNTIYF,TGTGCCAGCAGCGTAGCCGGTTCTGGAAACACCATATATTTT
NA,TRBV7-2,TRBD1,TRBJ2-2,CASSAWTGVNTGELFF,TGTGCCAGCAGCGCCTGGACAGGGGTAAACACCGGGGAGCTGTTTTTT
few,TRBV28,NA,TRBJ1-5,CASSLARIQPQHF,TGTGCCAGCAGTTTAGCCAGGATTCAGCCCCAGCATTTT
NA,TRBV7-2,NA,TRBJ2-7,CASSLGVGSSYEQYF,TGTGCCAGCAGCTTAGGGGTAGGGAGCTCCTACGAGCAGTACTTC
NA,TRBV7-2,TRBD1,TRBJ1-6,CASHDRGPSGDSPLHF,TGTGCCAGCCACGACAGGGGCCCAAGCGGGGATTCACCCCTCCACTTT
few,TRBV7-9,NA,TRBJ1-1,CASSLGTDAFF,TGTGCCAGCAGCTTAGGGACAGATGCTTTCTTT
NA,TRBV7-9,TRBD1,TRBJ1-4,CASSLGTGGGGEKLFF,TGTGCCAGCAGCTTGGGGACAGGAGGCGGAGGTGAAAAACTGTTTTTT
NA,TRBV4-3,TRBD2,TRBJ2-7,CASSQEPASGGSYEQYF,TGCGCCAGCAGCCAAGAACCCGCTAGCGGGGGCTCCTACGAGCAGTACTTC
NA,TRBV2,NA,TRBJ1-6,CASKVRAGFDSPLHF,TGTGCCAGCAAGGTGCGGGCGGGTTTTGATTCACCCCTCCACTTT
NA,TRBV13,NA,TRBJ1-2,CASSLVPDGYTF,TGTGCCAGCAGCTTAGTTCCAGATGGCTACACCTTC
NA,TRBV6-1,TRBD2,TRBJ2-3,CASSELAGGPDTQYF,TGTGCCAGCAGTGAATTAGCGGGAGGGCCAGATACGCAGTATTTT
NA,TRBV7-6,TRBD1,TRBJ2-3,CASSLRPGQGRYTQYF,TGTGCCAGCAGCTTACGTCCTGGACAGGGGAGATATACGCAGTATTTT
NA,TRBV27,NA,TRBJ2-7,CASGLPGPHVEQYF,TGTGCCAGCGGACTTCCCGGGCCACACGTCGAGCAGTACTTC
few,TRBV2,NA,TRBJ1-6,CAILEGAWSPLHF,TGTGCCATTCTGGAGGGTGCATGGTCACCCCTCCACTTT
NA,TRBV6-1,NA,TRBJ2-1,CASSQEFF,TGTGCCAGCAGCCAGGAGTTCTTC
once,TRBV11-2,TRBD1,TRBJ1-4,CASSLEAYRGANEKLFF,TGTGCCAGCAGCTTAGAAGCTTACAGGGGCGCGAATGAAAAACTGTTTTTT
NA,TRBV28,TRBD1,TRBJ1-5,CATLDRAQPQHF,TGTGCCACCTTGGACAGGGCTCAGCCCCAGCATTTT
NA,TRBV9,TRBD2,TRBJ2-3,CASSVSGGSTDTQYF,TGTGCCAGCAGTGTGAGCGGGGGGTCCACAGATACGCAGTATTTT
once,TRBV6-4,NA,TRBJ2-5,CASSREGGAGETQYF,TGTGCCAGCAGCAGAGAGGGCGGTGCTGGGGAGACCCAGTACTTC
NA,TRBV7-2,NA,TRBJ2-6,CASSFPPGGANVLTF,TGTGCCAGCAGCTTCCCCCCAGGGGGGGCCAACGTCCTGACTTTC
NA,TRBV6-7,TRBD1,TRBJ1-3,CASSLRGQGARGNTIYF,TGTGCCAGCAGCCTAAGGGGACAGGGGGCGCGAGGAAACACCATATATTTT
NA,TRBV6-1,NA,TRBJ1-2,CASSELAGTSYGYTF,TGTGCCAGCAGTGAATTGGCAGGGACTTCCTATGGCTACACCTTC
NA,TRBV7-3,TRBD1,TRBJ2-7,CASSTTGTGGEQYF,TGTGCCAGCAGCACAACCGGGACAGGGGGAGAGCAGTACTTC
NA,TRBV27,NA,TRBJ2-3,CASSLNRVGTQYF,TGTGCCAGCAGTTTGAACAGGGTCGGAACGCAGTATTTT
NA,TRBV29-1,TRBD1,TRBJ1-2,CSAAPGDRGGYTF,TGCAGCGCCGCCCCGGGGGACAGGGGTGGCTACACCTTC
NA,TRBV5-1,TRBD1,TRBJ1-1,CASSTPTARGAEAFF,TGCGCCAGCAGCACACCGACAGCCAGGGGGGCTGAAGCTTTCTTT
NA,TRBV5-1,NA,TRBJ1-6,CASSPGSHPLHF,TGCGCCAGCAGCCCCGGTTCTCATCCCCTCCACTTT
NA,TRBV7-9,TRBD1,TRBJ2-7,CASSPAGQGAYEQYF,TGTGCCAGCAGCCCAGCCGGACAGGGGGCGTACGAGCAGTACTTC
NA,TRBV7-9,NA,TRBJ2-7,CASSLGSAYEQYF,TGTGCCAGCAGCTTAGGTTCAGCCTACGAGCAGTACTTC
NA,TRBV25-1,TRBD1,TRBJ2-2,CASSEGDRDTGELFF,TGTGCCAGCAGTGAAGGGGACAGGGACACCGGGGAGCTGTTTTTT